These 10 T cell receptor beta chains were all obtained from the same sample, sequenced in a study of CD8+CD57+ T cells in acquired aplastic anemia. Profiling that covered TCR beta VDJ and CDR3 relied on genomic DNA as its template. TCRdb reprocessed the reads via MiXCR and lists one record per CDR3 protein. The sample contains around 170,000 distinct CDR3 sequences, about 64% of which appear only once. Specimen: sorted CD4+, CD8+, or CD8+CD57+ T cells (not recorded which) from PBMCs. These receptors all come from a human donor in good health.

This clonotype was counted ten times or more. The CDR3 DNA reads TGCAGCGTTGATCTCTCTAGCGGGGAAGGTCCTTACGAGCAGTACTTC. Amino acids: CSVDLSSGEGPYEQYF. V usage is TRBV29-1 and J usage is TRBJ2-7; 9 bases align to TRBD2. Looked up from germline, CDR1 is SQVTM and CDR2 is ANQGSEA. After removal of 3 bases from V and 4 bases from J, the junction contained 13 bases not matched to a gene. The CDR3 extends over 16 amino acids.

In this sample, this clonotype turned up many times. The V gene is TRBV3-2, the J gene TRBJ2-5; the tabulated D call, TRBD1, remains unverified against the DNA. TRBV3-2 is a listed pseudogene. This CDR3 is 15 amino acids long. The CDR3 reads CASSPRTGEQETQYF. The DNA of the CDR3 is TGTGCCAGCAGCCCTAGGACAGGTGAACAAGAGACCCAGTACTTC.

This clonotype was recorded at least ten times. The chain couples TRBV7-3 to TRBJ2-5; D gene uncertain. Germline V gives CDR1 SGHTA, CDR2 FQGTGA. V was shortened by 1 base and J by 4 bases, with 10 bases between the two germline ends. CDR3 size: 14 residues. In DNA form, the CDR3 reads TGTGCCAGCAGCTTAATTGGGTTGGGAGAGACCCAGTACTTC. It yields the protein CASSLIGLGETQYF.

The rearrangement uses TRBV20-1 and TRBJ1-1; D is perhaps TRBD1 (5 bases). V was shortened by 3 bases and J by 0 bases, with 8 bases between the two germline ends. The germline V gene encodes CDR1 DFQATT and CDR2 SNEGSKA (reference sequence). This CDR3 is 13 amino acids long. CDR3 sequence reads: CSASDRMNTEAFF. In DNA, the CDR3 is TGCAGTGCTAGTGACAGAATGAACACTGAAGCTTTCTTT.

This clonotype came up a few times. The chain combines TRBV20-1 with TRBJ1-5, with D hard to call. This CDR3 is 14 amino acids long. Germline V gene lookup returns CDR1 DFQATT and CDR2 SNEGSKA (reference sequence). Trimming shortened V by 5 bases and J by 5 bases, and 16 bases separated the two germline ends. The chain's CDR3 is CSAALGPADQPQHF. The CDR3 DNA reads TGCAGTGCTGCCTTGGGTCCGGCGGATCAGCCCCAGCATTTT.

The V and J genes are TRBV6-1 and TRBJ2-7; TRBD1 might be the D (5 bases). CDR3 length equals 13 residues. Germline loops: CDR1 MNHNS, CDR2 SASEGT. V lost 6 bases and J 5 bases, leaving 14 bases between the germline ends. The CDR3 DNA sequence: TGTGCCAGCAGCCTCCAGGGTGGCAACGAGCAGTACTTC. Translating it yields CASSLQGGNEQYF.

Of note for this clonotype: At one end, the junction sequence differs from germline, possibly due to a read error. The CDR3 region is CASSFVGEKDEQCF. The CDR3 region has the DNA TGTGCCAGCAGCTTTGTGGGGGAGAAGGACGAGCAGTGCTTC. This rearrangement joins TRBV11-2 to TRBJ2-7, with D possibly called TRBD1 or TRBD2 (5 bases each). Per germline, CDR1 SGHAT and CDR2 FQNNGV. The CDR3 contains 14 residues.

The chain combines TRBV6-5 with TRBJ1-6, with a possible D match to TRBD1 (6 bases). V lost 6 bases and J 7 bases, leaving 10 bases between the germline ends. This CDR3 comprises 13 residues. Germline values: CDR1 MNHEY, CDR2 SVGAGI. CDR3 sequence (DNA): TGTGCCAGCAGGCTGACAGGCAATTCACCCCTCCACTTT. This codes for CASRLTGNSPLHF.

The chain employs TRBV6-5 and TRBJ1-1, with 10 bases identical to TRBD1. The junction had 6 bases not matched to a gene; V was cut back by 6 bases and J by 2 bases. The CDR3 is 15 amino acids. CDR1 is MNHEY and CDR2 is SVGAGI in the germline V gene. CDR3 residues: CASRIGTGENTEAFF. CDR3 DNA sequence: TGTGCCAGCAGGATCGGGACAGGGGAAAACACTGAAGCTTTCTTT.

The genes are TRBV20-1 and TRBJ2-7, with a weak D call TRBD1 (5 bases). Germline V lookup: CDR1 DFQATT, CDR2 SNEGSKA (reference sequence). The CDR3 length is 13 residues. The CDR3 loop reads CSPKGLVIYEQYF. The CDR3 bases are TGCAGCCCGAAGGGGCTTGTAATCTACGAGCAGTACTTC.